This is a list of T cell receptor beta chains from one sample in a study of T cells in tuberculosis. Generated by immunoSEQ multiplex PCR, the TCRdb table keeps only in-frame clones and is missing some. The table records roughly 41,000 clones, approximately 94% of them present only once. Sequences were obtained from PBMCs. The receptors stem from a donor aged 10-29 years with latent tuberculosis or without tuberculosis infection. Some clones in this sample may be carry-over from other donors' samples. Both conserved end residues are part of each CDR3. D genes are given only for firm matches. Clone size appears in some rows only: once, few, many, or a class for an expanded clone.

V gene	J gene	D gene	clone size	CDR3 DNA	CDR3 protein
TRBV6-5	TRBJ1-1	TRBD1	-	TGTGCCAGCAGTTACTCCTCAGGGGGTAACACTGAAGCTTTCTTT	CASSYSSGGNTEAFF
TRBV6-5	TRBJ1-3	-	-	TGTGCCAGCAGTTTCGTGAGGAGTGGAAACACCATATATTTT	CASSFVRSGNTIYF
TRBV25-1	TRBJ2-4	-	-	TGTGCCAGCAGTGAGGGGGGTCTAAACATTCAGTACTTC	CASSEGGLNIQYF
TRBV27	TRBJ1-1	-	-	TGTGCCAGCACCAGTATAGGGGCCGTCATGAACACTGAAGCTTTCTTT	CASTSIGAVMNTEAFF
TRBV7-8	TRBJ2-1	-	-	TGTGCCAGCAGCTCACATAGAGGCCGGAGGGATGAGCAGTTCTTC	CASSSHRGRRDEQFF
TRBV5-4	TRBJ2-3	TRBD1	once	TGTGCCAGCAGACTCCGGGACAGGGGGAGGGATACGCAGTATTTT	CASRLRDRGRDTQYF
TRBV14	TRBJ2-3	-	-	TGTGCCAGCAGCACCCTCGCCTCTAGAATAGGCACAGATACGCAGTATTTT	CASSTLASRIGTDTQYF
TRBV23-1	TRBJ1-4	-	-	TGCGCCAGCAGTCCCTACCGGGGGGGTGCTCCGGCTAATGAAAAACTGTTTTTT	CASSPYRGGAPANEKLFF
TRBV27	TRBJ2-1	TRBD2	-	TGTGCCAGCACGGGGGGTTCCTACAATGAGCAGTTCTTC	CASTGGSYNEQFF
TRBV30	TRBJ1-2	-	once	TGTGCCTGGAGTGTAAGGTGGGGCAGTCCCTATGGCTACACCTTC	CAWSVRWGSPYGYTF
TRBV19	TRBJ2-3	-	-	TGTGCCAGTAGTATAGATCAAGAAGACAGTAGCACAGATACGCAGTATTTT	CASSIDQEDSSTDTQYF
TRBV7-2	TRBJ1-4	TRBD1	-	TGTGCCAGCAGCCCGGACAGGAACTGGAATGAAAAACTGTTTTTT	CASSPDRNWNEKLFF
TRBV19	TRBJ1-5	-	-	TGTGCCAGTAGTATCCGACAGATAAGTGGCAATCAGCCCCAGCATTTT	CASSIRQISGNQPQHF
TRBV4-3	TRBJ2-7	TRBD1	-	TGCGCCAGCAGCCGCGGGACAGGGGACTACGAGCAGTACTTC	CASSRGTGDYEQYF
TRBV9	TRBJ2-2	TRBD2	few	TGTGCCAGCAGCGTGCTAGCGGGGGGGCCAGACACCGGGGAGCTGTTTTTT	CASSVLAGGPDTGELFF
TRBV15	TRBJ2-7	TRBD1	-	TGTGCCACCAGCAGCCACCGGGACAGGCGCGCCTACGAGCAGTACTTC	CATSSHRDRRAYEQYF
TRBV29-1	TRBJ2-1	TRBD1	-	TGCAGCGTTGCGGGACAGGCGACCTACAATGAGCAGTTCTTC	CSVAGQATYNEQFF
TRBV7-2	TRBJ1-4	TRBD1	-	TGTGCCAGCAGCCAGGACAGGGAGAGTGAAAAACTGTTTTTT	CASSQDRESEKLFF
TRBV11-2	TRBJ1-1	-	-	TGTGCCAGCAGCCCGGTGGTCACGGGCACTGAAGCTTTCTTT	CASSPVVTGTEAFF
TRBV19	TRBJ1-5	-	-	TGTGCCAGTAGTACTACAGGGAGAGTAAGCAATCAGCCCCAGCATTTT	CASSTTGRVSNQPQHF
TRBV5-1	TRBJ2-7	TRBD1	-	TGCGCCAGCAGCACTGGACAGGGGGCAGTCCACGAGCAGTACTTC	CASSTGQGAVHEQYF
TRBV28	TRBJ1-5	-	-	TGTGCCAGCAGTTTTCCCGACAGGTTCAGTCAGCCCCAGCATTTT	CASSFPDRFSQPQHF
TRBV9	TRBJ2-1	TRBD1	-	TGTGCCAGCAGCGTTGGACAGGAGAACTACAATGAGCAGTTCTTC	CASSVGQENYNEQFF
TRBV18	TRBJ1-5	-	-	TGTGCCAGCCCTACCCAGGGTAGGCATCAGCCCCAGCATTTT	CASPTQGRHQPQHF
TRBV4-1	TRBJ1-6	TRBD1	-	TGCGCCAGCAGCCAAGTGCTAGACAGGGCAGCCGGCAATTCACCCCTCCACTTT	CASSQVLDRAAGNSPLHF
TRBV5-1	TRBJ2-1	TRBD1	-	TGCGCCAGCAGCTTGGAGACAGGGCCCTACAATGAGCAGTTCTTC	CASSLETGPYNEQFF
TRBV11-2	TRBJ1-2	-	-	TGTGCCAGCAGCCCGAGGTATCGGTGGGAGATGTCGAGCTATGGCTACACCTTC	CASSPRYRWEMSSYGYTF
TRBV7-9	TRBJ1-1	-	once	TGTGCCAGCAGGGAGACGGGGGGCACTGAAGCTTTCTTT	CASRETGGTEAFF
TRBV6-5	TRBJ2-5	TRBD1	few	TGTGCCAGCAGCACCCAGGGGGCGATTGAGACCCAGTACTTC	CASSTQGAIETQYF
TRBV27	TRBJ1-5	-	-	TGTGCCAGCAATCCCCGACAGACCAATCAGCCCCAGCATTTT	CASNPRQTNQPQHF
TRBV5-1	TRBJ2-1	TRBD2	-	TGCGCCAGCAGCTTGGCACCTAGCGGTACGGGTGAGCAGTTCTTC	CASSLAPSGTGEQFF
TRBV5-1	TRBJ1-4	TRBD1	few	TGCGCCAGCAGCCTAAACTCAGGGGGCGTAGGCGAAAAACTGTTTTTT	CASSLNSGGVGEKLFF
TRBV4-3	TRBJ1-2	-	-	TGCGCCAGCAGCCCTGGACAGTTTACCGACTATGGCTACACCTTC	CASSPGQFTDYGYTF
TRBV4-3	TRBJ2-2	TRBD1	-	TGCGCCAGCAGCCAAGACTACGTTCGGGACAGGCCGTTAACTCATCCCACCGGGGAGCTGTTTTTT	CASSQDYVRDRPLTHPTGELFF
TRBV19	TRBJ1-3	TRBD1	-	TGTGCCAGTAGTATCGGGGGGACAGGGGTGATCTCAAGCTCTGGAAACACCATATATTTT	CASSIGGTGVISSSGNTIYF
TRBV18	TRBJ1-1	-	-	TGTGCCAGCTCACCACAGGGGCAGCGCACTGAAGCTTTCTTT	CASSPQGQRTEAFF
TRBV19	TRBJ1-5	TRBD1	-	TGTGCCAGTAGTACGGGACAGAGCCTCAATCAGCCCCAGCATTTT	CASSTGQSLNQPQHF
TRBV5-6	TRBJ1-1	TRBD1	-	TGTGCCAGCACCATCTGGGCAGGGGGCTACTCGAACACTGAAGCTTTCTTT	CASTIWAGGYSNTEAFF
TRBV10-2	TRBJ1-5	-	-	TGCGCCAGCAGTGTGGGGGCGGATCAGCCCCAGCATTTT	CASSVGADQPQHF
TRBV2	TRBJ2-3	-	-	TGTGCCCTCCGTGGGCGTTATACGCAGTATTTT	CALRGRYTQYF
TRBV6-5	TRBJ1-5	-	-	TGTGCCAGCAGGGAGGGCAGGGTTAACAATCAGCCCCAGCATTTT	CASREGRVNNQPQHF
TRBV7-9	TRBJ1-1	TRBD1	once	TGCGCCAGCAGCCATCGGACAGGACGTGAAGCTTTCTTT	CASSHRTGREAFF
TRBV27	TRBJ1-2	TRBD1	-	TGTGCCAGCAGCCTGGAAGGACAGGCTGGCTACACCTTC	CASSLEGQAGYTF
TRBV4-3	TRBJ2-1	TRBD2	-	TGCGCCAGCAGCCAATTCAGCGGGGATGAGCAGTTCTTC	CASSQFSGDEQFF
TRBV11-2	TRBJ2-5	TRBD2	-	TGTGCCAGCAGCCATCCGAGTTTAGCGGGGTACCAAGAGACCCAGTACTTC	CASSHPSLAGYQETQYF
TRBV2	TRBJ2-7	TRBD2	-	TGTGCCAGCCAAGCGGGACTACAATACTACGAGCAGTACTTC	CASQAGLQYYEQYF
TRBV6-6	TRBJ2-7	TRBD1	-	TGTGCCAGCACCCGGCACAGGGGTTACGAGCAGTACTTC	CASTRHRGYEQYF
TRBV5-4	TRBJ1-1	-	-	TGTGCCAGTAGCCCCAGAGGTGGAGGGACGAACACTGAAGCTTTCTTT	CASSPRGGGTNTEAFF
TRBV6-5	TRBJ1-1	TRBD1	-	TGTGCCAGCAGCCGGACAGGGTTGAACACTGAAGCTTTCTTT	CASSRTGLNTEAFF
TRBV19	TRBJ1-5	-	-	TGTGCCAGTACCCCGGGGAAGGGTCAGCCCCAGCATTTT	CASTPGKGQPQHF
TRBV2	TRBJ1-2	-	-	TGTGCCAGCAGTGAAGGCAGGGAGGGCTATGGCTACACCTTC	CASSEGREGYGYTF
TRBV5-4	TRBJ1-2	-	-	TGTGCCAGTAGCTCCGCCTTACAGGGTTACTATGGCTACACCTTC	CASSSALQGYYGYTF
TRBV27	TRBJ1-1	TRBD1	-	TGTGCCAGCAGGTTCCTGACAGGGCTCACTGAAGCTTTCTTT	CASRFLTGLTEAFF
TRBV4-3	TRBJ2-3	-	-	TGCGCCAGCAGCCAAGGGAGTTCCCCGGGCACAGATACGCAGTATTTT	CASSQGSSPGTDTQYF
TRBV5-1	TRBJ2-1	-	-	TGCGCCAGCAGCTTGAACTCGGGTTGGGATGAGCAGTTCTTC	CASSLNSGWDEQFF
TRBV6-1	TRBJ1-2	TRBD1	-	TGTGCCAGCAGTGCCTGGGACAGAGTTTATGGCTACACCTTC	CASSAWDRVYGYTF
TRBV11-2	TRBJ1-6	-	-	TGTGCCAGCAGCTTAGGGGTCCCAGGAGGCCGATATAATTCACCCCTCCACTTT	CASSLGVPGGRYNSPLHF
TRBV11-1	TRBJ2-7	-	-	TGTGCCAGCAGCTTTCTAGACAGACCCTACGAGCAGTACTTC	CASSFLDRPYEQYF
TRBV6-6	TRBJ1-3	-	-	TGTGCCAGCAGCGCCAGTGGAGACACCATATATTTT	CASSASGDTIYF